These T cell receptor beta chains were read from a single sample in a study of shared clonotypes between healthy human individuals. TCRdb keeps only in-frame clones here, not all; method: immunoSEQ multiplex PCR. This repertoire shows approximately 1.1 million clones, more than 75% found once; its top ten account for under 0.6%. The sample taken for sequencing was memory CD4+ T cells from PBMCs. These receptors were obtained from a man between 18 and 29 years old in good health. Some clones in this sample may be carry-over from other donors' samples. Both conserved end residues are part of each CDR3. D genes are given only for firm matches. The size of a clone is reported for some rows only, either as once, few or many, or as a class for expanded clones.

cdr3_length	d_call	v_call	clone_size	j_call	cdr3_nt	cdr3_aa
12	TRBD1	TRBV2	.	TRBJ2-1	TGTGCCAGCAGTAGGGACAGGGGGCTCCAGTTCTTC	CASSRDRGLQFF
12	TRBD1	TRBV5-1	.	TRBJ2-7	TGCGCCAGCAGCCTAGGGACAGGTGAGCAGTACTTC	CASSLGTGEQYF
12	TRBD1	TRBV30	.	TRBJ2-7	TGTGCCTGGAGTTGGGGGACAGGGGGGCAGTACTTC	CAWSWGTGGQYF
14	.	TRBV7-2	.	TRBJ2-3	TGTGCCAGCAGCCCCGGACTTAACACAGATACGCAGTATTTT	CASSPGLNTDTQYF
16	TRBD1	TRBV4-1	.	TRBJ2-2	TGCGCCAGCAGAAACCTCGGGACAGGTTCCACCGGGGAGCTGTTTTTT	CASRNLGTGSTGELFF
14	.	TRBV7-3	.	TRBJ2-7	TGTGCCAGCAGCTTAGGCGCCGGCTCCTACGAGCAGTACTTC	CASSLGAGSYEQYF
16	TRBD2	TRBV15	.	TRBJ2-1	TGTGCCACCAGCAGAGATCTGGGCGGGAGGGCCAATGAGCAGTTCTTC	CATSRDLGGRANEQFF
14	.	TRBV27	.	TRBJ2-3	TGTGCCAGCAAGCCGATCGGCAGCACAGATACGCAGTATTTT	CASKPIGSTDTQYF
17	TRBD1	TRBV5-5	once	TRBJ1-5	TGTGCCAGCAGCTTGGCACCTGAGGACAGGGTCCATCAGCCCCAGCATTTT	CASSLAPEDRVHQPQHF
14	.	TRBV2	.	TRBJ2-2	TGTGCCAGCATCCGGGAGATAAACACCGGGGAGCTGTTTTTT	CASIREINTGELFF
16	TRBD2	TRBV9	once	TRBJ2-7	TGTGCCAGCAGCGTGGGGGGACTAGCGGGGACCTACGAGCAGTACTTC	CASSVGGLAGTYEQYF
13	TRBD1	TRBV7-9	few	TRBJ1-2	TGTGCCAGCAGCTCCGGACAGGGTGCAGTCTACACCTTC	CASSSGQGAVYTF
11	.	TRBV27	.	TRBJ1-1	TGTGCCAGCACCCCCCGACGTGGGGCTTTCTTT	CASTPRRGAFF
14	.	TRBV11-3	.	TRBJ2-1	TGTGCCAGCAGCCCAAGGGCAACCGGTCATGAGCAGTTCTTC	CASSPRATGHEQFF
13	TRBD1	TRBV7-9	.	TRBJ1-1	TGTGCCAGCTCCCAAATGGGGACAGGTGAAGCTTTCTTT	CASSQMGTGEAFF
12	.	TRBV28	few	TRBJ2-2	TGTGCCAGCAGTTTCCAGGCCGGGGAGCTGTTTTTT	CASSFQAGELFF
13	TRBD1	TRBV5-4	once	TRBJ1-2	TGTGCCAGCATGCGGACAGGGAACTATGGCTACACCTTC	CASMRTGNYGYTF
15	.	TRBV2	few	TRBJ1-5	TGTGCCATTCGACAGGACCCGACCCGGGGCCAGCCCCAGCATTTT	CAIRQDPTRGQPQHF
14	.	TRBV18	.	TRBJ1-1	TGTGCCAGCTCACCACGGGCACAGAACACTGAAGCTTTCTTT	CASSPRAQNTEAFF
16	TRBD2	TRBV5-1	.	TRBJ2-7	TGCGCCAGCAGGTTCCTAGCGGGAGGGCCGTGGGACGAGCAGTACTTC	CASRFLAGGPWDEQYF
16	TRBD1	TRBV10-3	.	TRBJ1-1	TGTGCCATCAGTGGATCACAGGGGACGGGGAACACTGAAGCTTTCTTT	CAISGSQGTGNTEAFF
13	.	TRBV29-1	.	TRBJ2-1	TGCAGCGTTGAGTCGACAGCCTACAATGAGCAGTTCTTC	CSVESTAYNEQFF